Following are 15 T cell receptor beta chains from one sample sequenced in a study of T cell responses to AZD1222 COVID-19 vaccine (dated by TCRdb to about 2021). Libraries were prepared through the immunoSEQ multiplex PCR assay. The clones in this table, taken by TCRdb from immuneACCESS, are in-frame only. Not every clone is retained; where verified, under half of the shortfall comes from an unresolved V gene, and the cause of the rest is unknown. Present in this sample are some 100,000 clones, over 75% of which were seen just once. The ten largest make up approximately 17% of the sample. The time point label here, explained by the study, means: baseline before first vaccination. The sample was peripheral blood, taken on day 0 of AZD1222 vaccination. These receptors were obtained from an adult in good health.

This chain connects TRBV21-1 to TRBJ1-5. TRBV21-1 has pseudogene status. The CDR3 sequence is 16 residues long. CDR3 amino acids: CASSKDWAPRRQPQHF. CDR3 DNA: TGTGCCAGCAGCAAAGATTGGGCCCCGAGGAGACAGCCCCAGCATTTT.

This clone came up a few times. The chain links TRBV7-8 to TRBJ2-3, with D possibly being TRBD1 (6 bases). Trimming stripped 5 bases from V and 2 bases from J, with 14 bases between. Germline CDR1 and CDR2: SGHVS and FQNEAQ. CDR3 size: 15 residues. The CDR3 bases are TGTGCCAGCAGCCCCATCGCAGGGGTCACAGATACGCAGTATTTT. This encodes CASSPIAGVTDTQYF.

The chain combines TRBV2 with TRBJ2-1; 11 positions match TRBD2. The CDR3 covers 15 residues. Germline lookup yields CDR1 SNHLY and CDR2 FYNNEI. After removal of 6 bases from V and 4 bases from J, the junction contained 5 bases not matched to a gene. The CDR3 nucleotides are TGTGCCAGCAGGACCCGGACTAGCGGGTACAATGAGCAGTTCTTC. Translating gives CASRTRTSGYNEQFF.

The chain links TRBV19 to TRBJ1-2; the match to TRBD1 covers 10 bases. Germline loops: CDR1 LNHDA, CDR2 SQIVND (reference sequence). Trimming cost V 4 bases and J 4 bases; bases outside gene matches: 9. The CDR3 has 16 residues. CDR3 bases: TGTGCCAGTAGTACCCTCCCGGGACAGGGGTCCTATGGCTACACCTTC. Amino acid sequence: CASSTLPGQGSYGYTF.

The V call is TRBV5-1, the J call TRBJ1-2, with a possible D match to TRBD1 (5 bases). The germline gives CDR1 SGHRS, CDR2 YFSETQ. The V and J ends lost 4 bases and 8 bases respectively, with 15 bases between them. This CDR3 contains 13 residues. The CDR3 reads CASSPDSALGYTF. In DNA, the CDR3 is TGCGCCAGCAGCCCTGACAGCGCCCTAGGCTACACCTTC.

V gene TRBV2 combines with J gene TRBJ1-6, with D perhaps TRBD1 (5 bases). The CDR3 consists of 13 residues. Germline loops: CDR1 SNHLY, CDR2 FYNNEI. Trimming left V 6 bases short and J 9 bases short, with 12 bases between. In DNA, the CDR3 is TGTGCCAGCAGCCCGGGACTCGGTTCACCCCTCCACTTT. Its protein is CASSPGLGSPLHF.

This clone was counted once. V gene TRBV3-1 (or the pseudogene TRBV3-2) combines with J gene TRBJ1-1; D is unresolved. Germline lookup yields CDR1 LGHDT and CDR2 YNNKEL (reference sequence). This CDR3 contains 13 residues. V was shortened by 4 bases and J by 1 base, with 7 bases between the two germline ends. In DNA, the CDR3 is TGTGCCAGCAGCCCACATTCGAACACTGAAGCTTTCTTT. It encodes CASSPHSNTEAFF.

The chain couples TRBV12-3 or TRBV12-4 to TRBJ2-5; weak D call: TRBD1 (6 bases). V lost 7 bases and J 3 bases, leaving 12 bases between the germline ends. This CDR3 is 13 amino acids long. In DNA, the CDR3 is TGTGCCAGCACCCCGGCAGGGGAAGAGACCCAGTACTTC. It yields the protein CASTPAGEETQYF.

This sequence joins TRBV3-1 (or the pseudogene TRBV3-2) and TRBJ2-1, with D uncertain. The CDR3 is 14 amino acids. Trimming took 4 bases from V and 0 from J, leaving 7 bases between them. From germline, CDR1 is LGHDT and CDR2 YNNKEL (reference sequence). The CDR3, as DNA: TGTGCCAGCAGCCCTCAGGTCTCCTACAATGAGCAGTTCTTC. Its protein is CASSPQVSYNEQFF.

This chain uses TRBV29-1 with TRBJ2-7; a weak D match, TRBD2 (7 bases). Trimming took 2 bases from V and 7 from J, leaving 21 bases between them. CDR1 is SQVTM and CDR2 is ANQGSEA in the germline V gene. The length of the CDR3 is 15 residues. As DNA, the CDR3 is TGCAGCGTTGAAAAGGACAGACCTCTGGGAGGGGAGCAGTACTTC. This translates into CSVEKDRPLGGEQYF.

The CDR3 DNA reads as TGTGCCAGCAGCCTAAGACTAGCGGGGGTTTCGGCAGATACGCAGTATTTT. Amino acid sequence: CASSLRLAGVSADTQYF. The V call is TRBV5-4, the J call TRBJ2-3; 12 bases line up with TRBD2. Per the germline V gene, CDR1 is SGHNT and CDR2 is YYREEE (reference sequence). V dropped 4 bases and J dropped 4; count of bases not matched to a gene: 10. The CDR3 runs to 17 residues.

This clone was found once. The chain is built from TRBV6-1 and TRBJ1-1; D not resolved. The CDR3 is 13 residues long. Germline V CDR1 and CDR2: MNHNS, SASEGT. V gave up 2 bases and J gave up 1 base, with 5 bases separating them. DNA of the CDR3: TGTGCCAGCAGTGAACGAGGGAACACTGAAGCTTTCTTT. It yields the protein CASSERGNTEAFF.

V is TRBV5-4 and J is TRBJ2-3; 7 bases agree with TRBD2. The germline gives CDR1 SGHNT, CDR2 YYREEE (reference sequence). Trimming took 0 bases from V and 11 from J; bases not matched to a gene: 6. CDR3 size: 13 residues. CDR3 coding DNA: TGTGCCAGCAGCTTGGTTGCGGGGACTAAGCAGTATTTT. This translates into CASSLVAGTKQYF.

The chain links TRBV7-2 to TRBJ2-1, with D unclear. Trimming cost V 4 bases and J 3 bases, with 7 bases left between them. From germline, CDR1 is SGHTA and CDR2 FQGNSA. This CDR3 has 13 residues. Here the CDR3 DNA reads TGTGCCAGCAGCTCCGAAATCTACAATGAGCAGTTCTTC. Translated: CASSSEIYNEQFF.

The chain combines TRBV9 with TRBJ1-6, with D uncertain. This CDR3 is 12 amino acids long. In germline, CDR1 is SGDLS, CDR2 YYNGEE. Trimming removed 5 bases at V and 9 bases at J, with 9 bases between. Here the CDR3 reads CASSAPFSPLHF. CDR3 in DNA: TGTGCCAGCAGTGCCCCCTTTTCACCCCTCCACTTT. The full variable domain, completed using reference TRBV9 and TRBJ1-6, is DSGVTQTPKHLITATGQRVTLRCSPRSGDLSVYWYQQSLDQGLQFLIQYYNGEERAKGNILERFSAQQFPDLHSELNLSSLELGDSALYFCASSAPFSPLHFGNGTRLTVT.